This T cell receptor (beta chain) is from a study of blood T cells in healthy people across ages. The CDR3 spans 19 residues. With 5 bases removed from V and 5 bases from J, the gap between germline ends came to 30 bases. From germline, CDR1 is MDHEN and CDR2 SYDVKM. With a J-beta primer mix and a sample-barcoded 5' primer, a second PCR ran about 7 to 12 cycles. TCRdb independently ran MiXCR on the 5' RACE reads; one entry per CDR3 protein. The repertoire holds some 860,000 distinct CDR3 sequences, with about 56% as singletons. Whole-study results and caveats: A roughly linear age-dependent decrease characterized TCR beta diversity per million T cells. The study could not conclusively compare naive and antigen-experienced cells, given its unsorted PBMCs. Fewer expanded clones and more diversity marked long-lived versus aged donors.

A note on this clonotype: Its antigen is as yet unknown.

The source is a middle-aged man in good health. The sample consisted of blood. The chain couples TRBV28 to TRBJ1-2; tentative D call: TRBD1 (6 bases). CDR3 DNA sequence: TGTGCCAGCAGTCTCCCATCATTAAGCCGGGACACCCGAACTTATGGCTACACCTTC. It encodes CASSLPSLSRDTRTYGYTF.